Listed here are 26 T cell receptor beta chains from one sample, sequenced in a study of identical twins. MiXCR was run by TCRdb on the 5' RACE reads, yielding one entry per CDR3 protein. The repertoire has a few hundred thousand distinct CDR3 sequences, under 9% of them found once; the top ten carry less than 2.5%. This sample also appeared in a second study, on yellow fever vaccine responses in identical twins.

Input material: memory (CD45RO+) T cells sorted from blood. The receptors come from a woman under 30 in good health.

The J gene is TRBJ2-3, the V gene TRBV20-1; 10 bases map to TRBD2. From germline, CDR1 is DFQATT and CDR2 SNEGSKA (reference sequence). The CDR3 has 14 residues. J gave up 2 bases and V 6 bases, and 5 bases lay outside the gene matches. CDR3 coding DNA: TGCAGTGCCCCAGCGGGAGGGAACACAGATACGCAGTATTTT. Its translation: CSAPAGGNTDTQYF.

This clonotype has only a few counts. The chain employs TRBV5-1 and TRBJ2-2; perhaps D is TRBD1 or TRBD2 (6 bases each). Germline lookup yields CDR1 SGHRS and CDR2 YFSETQ. This CDR3 spans 14 amino acids. The V end was cut by 5 bases, the J end by 7 bases, with 15 bases between. The CDR3 sequence: CASREGEVIGELFF. CDR3 DNA sequence: TGCGCCAGCAGGGAGGGGGAAGTGATCGGGGAGCTGTTTTTT.

This clonotype has a count of ten or more. V is TRBV6-5 and J is TRBJ2-7; possible D gene TRBD2, 5 bases. The CDR3 runs to 12 residues. V lost 6 bases and J lost 6, with 12 bases in between. Germline loops: CDR1 MNHEY, CDR2 SVGAGI. CDR3 in amino acids: CASRSGSGEQYF. Here the CDR3 DNA reads TGTGCCAGCAGGTCGGGATCCGGCGAGCAGTACTTC.

This clonotype was seen ten or more times. The V and J genes are TRBV6-2 or TRBV6-3 and TRBJ1-6, with D hard to call. From germline, CDR1 is MNHEY and CDR2 SVGEGT. The CDR3 contains 10 residues. V was shortened by 11 bases and J by 10 bases, with 9 bases between the two germline ends. The CDR3 protein is CAGPGSPLHF. The CDR3 region has the DNA TGTGCCGGCCCCGGATCACCCCTCCACTTT.

This clonotype has more than one count but fewer than ten. The chain recombines TRBV3-1 with TRBJ2-1; 11 nucleotides agree with TRBD2. This CDR3 has 18 amino acids. CDR1 is LGHDT, CDR2 YNNKEL, per germline (reference sequence). V lost 4 bases and J lost 1; bases outside the gene matches: 9. Written as DNA, the CDR3 is TGTGCCAGCAGCCTACCCTTAACTAGCGGGGGATCCTACAATGAGCAGTTCTTC. Its protein is CASSLPLTSGGSYNEQFF.

There are many counts of this clonotype. The CDR3 nucleotides are TGCGCCAGCGGAGAAGAGACCCAGTACTTC. Amino acid sequence: CASGEETQYF. V is TRBV5-1 and J is TRBJ2-5; D unclear. V was pared by 7 bases and J by 3 bases, with 4 bases between. The germline CDR1 and CDR2 sequences are SGHRS and YFSETQ. This CDR3 is built from 10 residues.

This clonotype occurred a few times. The gene calls are TRBV20-1 and TRBJ2-1; 7 bases fit TRBD2. Germline V gives CDR1 DFQATT, CDR2 SNEGSKA (reference sequence). V lost 6 bases and J lost 10; bases outside the gene matches: 12. The CDR3 contains 13 residues. CDR3 loop: CSAPASGRKEQFF. The CDR3 DNA reads as TGCAGTGCACCAGCTAGCGGCCGGAAGGAGCAGTTCTTC.

J is TRBJ2-2 and V is TRBV20-1; D tentatively reads TRBD1 or TRBD2 (5 bases each). Trimming removed 7 bases from V and 4 bases from J, with 16 bases in between. This CDR3 region has 14 residues. Germline CDR1 and CDR2: DFQATT and SNEGSKA (reference sequence). For the CDR3, the DNA is TGCAGTGTTCCGGGGCCCCTAATCACCGGGGAGCTGTTTTTT. Protein: CSVPGPLITGELFF.

V usage is TRBV7-6 and J usage is TRBJ1-5; no definite D call. From germline, CDR1 is SGHVS and CDR2 FNYEAQ. Trimming took 3 bases from V and 4 from J, leaving 7 bases between them. The CDR3 contains 13 residues. The CDR3 nucleotides read TGTGCCAGCAGCTTTAGTGATAATCAGCCCCAGCATTTT. Translated, it gives CASSFSDNQPQHF.

As regards this clonotype: Sequence at one end of the junction differs from germline and may be a read error. The chain has TRBV6-6 and TRBJ2-7; D call uncertain. CDR1 is MNHNY, CDR2 SVGAGI, per germline (reference sequence). The CDR3 contains 12 residues. This CDR3 reads CASGGASCEQYF. CDR3 sequence (DNA): TGTGCCAGCGGTGGCGCCTCCTGCGAGCAGTACTTC.

This clonotype came up a few times. The genes are TRBV7-6 and TRBJ1-6; D ambiguous. There are 15 residues in the CDR3. Trimming shortened V by 1 base and J by 6 bases, and 10 bases separated the two germline ends. Germline V CDR1 and CDR2: SGHVS, FNYEAQ. CDR3 protein: CASSLGSNPNSPLHF. The CDR3 bases are TGTGCCAGCAGCTTAGGGTCCAACCCTAATTCACCCCTCCACTTT.

This clonotype was recorded many times. V is TRBV29-1 and J is TRBJ1-1, with a weak D call TRBD1 (5 bases). CDR3 length: 15 amino acids. The germline CDR1 and CDR2 sequences are SQVTM and ANQGSEA. Trimming took off 4 bases at V and 1 base at J, with 16 bases between the two ends. The CDR3 nucleotides read TGCAGCGTTGGGGGGGGTCCGGGGAGGAACACTGAAGCTTTCTTT. Translating it yields CSVGGGPGRNTEAFF.

This clonotype came up a few times. The chain uses TRBV15 and TRBJ1-6; 10 bases fit TRBD1. Germline V CDR1 and CDR2: LNHNV, YYDKDF (reference sequence). The length of the CDR3 is 13 residues. V lost 7 bases and J lost 9; bases outside the gene matches: 3. CDR3 sequence (DNA): TGTGCCACCACGCGGACAGGGGGTTCACCCCTCCACTTT. Its protein is CATTRTGGSPLHF.

In DNA form, the CDR3 reads TGTGCCAGCAGCTTCGGCAGGGGGCAATCCGGGGCCAACGTCCTGACTTTC. Translation: CASSFGRGQSGANVLTF. This chain links TRBV5-8 with TRBJ2-6; 8 positions agree with TRBD1. The ends lost 2 bases at V and 4 bases at J; junction bases unmatched: 8. Germline CDR1 is SGHTS and CDR2 is YDEGEE. CDR3 length: 17 amino acids. Variable domain in full (rest from reference TRBV5-8 and TRBJ2-6): EAGVTQSPTHLIKTRGQQATLRCSPISGHTSVYWYQQALGLGLQFLLWYDEGEERNRGNFPPRFSGRQFPNYSSELNVNALELEDSALYLCASSFGRGQSGANVLTFGAGSRLTVL.

Only a few counts were recorded for this clonotype. Here the CDR3 DNA reads TGTGCCAGCAGTGAAAGGGTCTATGGCTACACCTTC. Translation gives CASSERVYGYTF. The J gene is TRBJ1-2, the V gene TRBV6-1; D call uncertain. This CDR3 spans 12 amino acids. Germline V gene sequence: CDR1 MNHNS, CDR2 SASEGT. Trimming removed 2 bases at V and 4 bases at J, with 5 bases between.

The chain has TRBV6-1 and TRBJ2-3; D remains unclear. Germline CDR1 MNHNS, CDR2 SASEGT. V shed 6 bases and J shed 3 bases, with 13 bases lying between them. The CDR3 runs to 14 residues. This CDR3 is CASRRVGVTDTQYF. CDR3 DNA sequence: TGTGCCAGCAGAAGGGTCGGTGTAACAGATACGCAGTATTTT.

The rearrangement joins TRBV18 to TRBJ2-2; D is possibly TRBD2 (5 bases). CDR1 KGHSH and CDR2 LQKENI come from the germline V gene. V lost 5 bases, J lost 6 bases, and 10 bases lay in between. The length of the CDR3 is 13 residues. The CDR3 reads CASSALESGELFF. The CDR3 coding sequence is TGTGCCAGCTCAGCACTAGAGTCCGGGGAGCTGTTTTTT.

This clonotype appeared many times. The chain joins TRBV20-1 to TRBJ2-3, with 9 bases lining up with TRBD2. With V trimmed by 2 bases and J by 4 bases, 13 bases remained unmatched. CDR1 and CDR2 from the germline V gene are DFQATT and SNEGSKA (reference sequence). CDR3 length: 17 residues. CDR3 protein: CSARRREGPVIADTQYF. Written as DNA, the CDR3 is TGCAGTGCTAGAAGGCGGGAGGGCCCAGTCATAGCAGATACGCAGTATTTT.

This clonotype appeared many times. The chain couples TRBV20-1 to TRBJ1-1; 8 bases line up with TRBD1. V lost 5 bases, J lost 2 bases, and 7 bases stayed unmatched. Germline CDR1 is DFQATT and CDR2 is SNEGSKA (reference sequence). The CDR3 length is 14 residues. The CDR3 loop reads CSAYIRGRNTEAFF. CDR3 nucleotides: TGCAGTGCTTACATCAGGGGGCGTAACACTGAAGCTTTCTTT.

There are many counts of this clonotype. The chain recombines TRBV28 with TRBJ2-1; the match to TRBD2 covers 7 bases. CDR1 is MDHEN and CDR2 is SYDVKM in the germline V gene. The J segment lost 7 bases and the V segment lost 3 bases, leaving 3 bases of the junction unmatched. CDR3 length: 13 residues. The CDR3 loop is CASSLLAENEQFF. As DNA, the CDR3 is TGTGCCAGCAGTTTGCTAGCGGAAAATGAGCAGTTCTTC. Supplemented by reference TRBV28 and TRBJ2-1, the full variable domain reads DVKVTQSSRYLVKRTGEKVFLECVQDMDHENMFWYRQDPGLGLRLIYFSYDVKMKEKGDIPEGYSVSREKKERFSLILESASTNQTSMYLCASSLLAENEQFFGPGTRLTVL.

This clonotype occurred many times. This rearrangement joins TRBV6-6 to TRBJ2-1, with D hard to call. V lost 2 bases, J lost 2 bases, and 4 bases lay in between. From germline, CDR1 is MNHNY and CDR2 SVGAGI (reference sequence). This CDR3 contains 13 residues. The CDR3 sequence: CASSYEAYNEQFF. The DNA for the CDR3 is TGTGCCAGCAGTTACGAAGCCTACAATGAGCAGTTCTTC.

This clonotype has a handful of counts. The gene calls are TRBV9 and TRBJ1-1, with 9 bases that match TRBD1. CDR3 length equals 16 residues. J gave up 1 base and V 3 bases, and 7 bases lay outside the gene matches. The V gene's germline CDR1 is SGDLS and CDR2 YYNGEE. CDR3 nucleotides: TGTGCCAGCAGCGCCGGGACAGGGAGAACGAACACTGAAGCTTTCTTT. This sequence encodes CASSAGTGRTNTEAFF. Looking up the rest from reference TRBV9 and TRBJ1-1 gives the full variable domain: DSGVTQTPKHLITATGQRVTLRCSPRSGDLSVYWYQQSLDQGLQFLIQYYNGEERAKGNILERFSAQQFPDLHSELNLSSLELGDSALYFCASSAGTGRTNTEAFFGQGTRLTVV.

The chain's CDR3 is CASSHQPGGFDEKLFF. In nucleotides, the CDR3 is TGCGCCAGCAGCCACCAACCAGGGGGCTTTGATGAAAAACTGTTTTTT. The genes are TRBV4-1 and TRBJ1-4; 8 bases are shared with TRBD1. Germline CDR1 MGHRA, CDR2 YSYEKL. The CDR3 spans 16 residues. The trim removed 3 bases at V and 6 bases at J, leaving 9 bases unmatched.

This clonotype turned up a few times. The gene calls are TRBV6-5 and TRBJ2-1; D unresolved. Germline lookup yields CDR1 MNHEY and CDR2 SVGAGI. There are 16 residues in the CDR3. The V gene lost 0 bases and the J gene lost 7 bases, with 16 bases spanning the gap. The CDR3 bases are TGTGCCAGCAGTTACTCGAGTCGCCAGGTCCAGAATGAGCAGTTCTTC. Translation gives CASSYSSRQVQNEQFF.

This clonotype has ten or more counts. The chain employs TRBV7-2 and TRBJ2-7, with 11 nucleotides matching TRBD2. V dropped 5 bases and J dropped 2; count of bases not matched to a gene: 8. Germline V gene sequence: CDR1 SGHTA, CDR2 FQGNSA. This CDR3 has 16 residues. The CDR3 bases are TGTGCCAGCAGCAAAGGGGGGACTAGCGGTACCTACGAGCAGTACGTC. Its protein is CASSKGGTSGTYEQYV.

This clonotype came up a few times. The rearrangement uses TRBV4-1 and TRBJ2-3, with TRBD2 matching 8 bases. V shed 1 base and J 4 bases; nucleotides not matched to a gene: 10. This CDR3 has 17 residues. Germline V gene data show CDR1 as MGHRA and CDR2 as YSYEKL. The CDR3 region is CASSQAPGGVGSDTQYF. The CDR3 DNA follows: TGCGCCAGCAGCCAAGCCCCGGGGGGGGTTGGTTCAGATACGCAGTATTTT.